Listed below are T cell receptor beta chains from one sample, sequenced in a study of T cell responses to AZD1222 COVID-19 vaccine. This table comes from immunoSEQ multiplex PCR, and its TCRdb copy is limited to in-frame clones, with some not included. The sample carries approximately 68,000 clones, 88% recorded once. The material sequenced was peripheral blood, taken 28 days after the second dose of the MenACWY control vaccine. The receptor set was obtained from an adult who received the MenACWY meningococcal vaccine as a control. Both conserved end residues are part of each CDR3. Fields, in order: D gene, J gene, V gene, clone size, CDR3 protein, CDR3 DNA. A D gene is named only where the DNA matches it firmly. Only some rows state a clone size, as once, few, many or a class for expanded clones.

NA	TRBJ1-4	TRBV10-3	NA	CAISDDRGPNEKLFF	TGTGCCATCAGTGACGACCGGGGACCTAATGAAAAACTGTTTTTT
TRBD2	TRBJ2-3	TRBV19	NA	CASSPERGGDTDTQYF	TGTGCCAGTAGTCCTGAGCGGGGGGGAGACACAGATACGCAGTATTTT
TRBD1	TRBJ2-2	TRBV7-3	NA	CASSSRTGVGTGELFF	TGTGCCAGCAGCTCTCGAACAGGGGTTGGGACCGGGGAGCTGTTTTTT
NA	TRBJ1-4	TRBV6-5	NA	CASALEQLNEKLFF	TGTGCCAGCGCTCTAGAACAGTTGAATGAAAAACTGTTTTTT
TRBD1	TRBJ1-5	TRBV19	NA	CASSKGAGQPQHF	TGTGCCAGTAGTAAGGGGGCGGGTCAGCCCCAGCATTTT
NA	TRBJ1-3	TRBV30	NA	CAWSPRFGGTSGNTIYF	TGTGCCTGGAGCCCCCGTTTTGGGGGGACCTCTGGAAACACCATATATTTT
NA	TRBJ1-3	TRBV11-1	few	CASSSGPAAGNTIYF	TGTGCCAGCAGCTCCGGGCCCGCCGCAGGAAACACCATATATTTT
NA	TRBJ2-1	TRBV19	NA	CASSIEGVSAFF	TGTGCCAGTAGTATCGAGGGGGTAAGTGCGTTCTTC
NA	TRBJ1-5	TRBV21-1	NA	CASSKAPRTGLGNQPQHF	TGTGCCAGCAGCAAAGCGCCTAGGACAGGGTTAGGCAATCAGCCCCAGCATTTT
NA	TRBJ2-5	TRBV5-1	NA	CASSLESTQLTPQYF	TGCGCCAGCAGCTTGGAGTCTACACAGCTTACCCCCCAGTACTTC
NA	TRBJ2-2	TRBV10-3	NA	CAIRTGTGELFF	TGTGCCATCAGAACAGGGACCGGGGAGCTGTTTTTT
TRBD1	TRBJ1-6	TRBV6-5	NA	CASSRWDRGRSPLHF	TGTGCCAGCAGTAGATGGGACAGGGGGCGTTCACCCCTCCACTTT
NA	TRBJ1-2	TRBV4-3	NA	CASSQDAGYRGYTF	TGCGCCAGCAGCCAAGATGCTGGGTACCGTGGCTACACCTTC
NA	TRBJ2-7	TRBV10-3	NA	CAIKRSQQSYEQYF	TGTGCCATCAAGCGCAGCCAACAATCCTACGAGCAGTACTTC
TRBD2	TRBJ2-7	TRBV27	NA	CASSPRASGTYEQYF	TGTGCCAGCAGTCCCCGGGCTAGCGGGACCTACGAGCAGTACTTC
NA	TRBJ1-6	TRBV9	NA	CASSVDNQNSPLHF	TGTGCCAGCAGCGTAGATAATCAGAATTCACCCCTCCACTTT
NA	TRBJ1-5	TRBV18	NA	CAAAAGDNQPQHF	TGTGCCGCCGCGGCGGGTGACAATCAGCCCCAGCATTTT
NA	TRBJ1-2	TRBV14	once	CASSPSDRLGGLSNYGYTF	TGTGCCAGCAGCCCTTCGGACAGACTCGGTGGGTTATCTAACTATGGCTACACCTTC
NA	TRBJ1-1	TRBV3-1/TRBV3-2	NA	CASSLFGTEAFF	TGTGCCAGCAGCCTTTTTGGGACCGAGGCTTTCTTT
TRBD1	TRBJ1-2	TRBV18	NA	CASSLQGGNGYTF	TGTGCCAGCTCTCTACAGGGGGGGAATGGCTACACCTTC
NA	TRBJ2-7	TRBV7-7	NA	CASSLAGGRDYEQYF	TGTGCTAGCAGCTTAGCTGGGGGACGGGACTACGAGCAGTACTTC
TRBD1	TRBJ2-5	TRBV7-2	NA	CASSLEGGQGWAQYF	TGTGCCAGCAGCTTAGAAGGGGGCCAGGGTTGGGCCCAGTACTTC
NA	TRBJ2-7	TRBV7-8	NA	CASSLGGRATYEQYF	TGTGCCAGCAGCTTAGGGGGCAGGGCCACCTACGAGCAGTACTTC
TRBD1	TRBJ1-5	TRBV6-4	once	CASSTGAQPQHF	TGTGCCAGCAGCACAGGGGCTCAGCCCCAGCATTTT
TRBD1	TRBJ2-2	TRBV11-3	NA	CASSTTGGGELFF	TGTGCCAGCAGCACCACAGGGGGCGGGGAGCTGTTTTTT
NA	TRBJ2-7	TRBV15	NA	CATSRGRVSYEQYF	TGTGCCACCAGCAGAGGAAGGGTCTCCTACGAGCAGTACTTC
TRBD2	TRBJ2-7	TRBV11-2	NA	CASSSGLAGDEQYF	TGTGCCAGCAGCTCCGGACTAGCGGGAGACGAGCAGTACTTC
NA	TRBJ1-3	TRBV11-2	NA	CASSLSSGNTIYF	TGTGCCAGCAGCCTGAGCTCTGGAAACACCATATATTTT
NA	TRBJ1-3	TRBV7-2	NA	CASSLAGSSGNTIYF	TGTGCCAGCAGCTTAGCCGGGAGCTCTGGAAACACCATATATTTT
NA	TRBJ2-7	TRBV7-2	NA	CASSSTWEQYF	TGTGCCAGCAGTTCAACCTGGGAGCAGTACTTC
NA	TRBJ2-6	TRBV2	few	CASSELGTGANVLTF	TGTGCCAGCAGTGAATTAGGAACCGGGGCCAACGTCCTGACTTTC
NA	TRBJ2-5	TRBV11-2	NA	CASSFEETQYF	TGTGCCAGCAGCTTTGAAGAGACCCAGTACTTC
NA	TRBJ2-7	TRBV1	NA	CTGGTDGQYF	TGCACCGGAGGGACCGACGGGCAGTACTTC
TRBD1	TRBJ1-1	TRBV28	NA	CASSVDRGNTEAFF	TGTGCCAGCAGTGTTGACAGGGGGAACACTGAAGCTTTCTTT
NA	TRBJ2-3	TRBV2	NA	CASSEGRDTQYF	TGTGCCAGCAGTGAGGGAAGGGATACGCAGTATTTT
NA	TRBJ2-5	TRBV10-3	NA	CAISTGSETQYF	TGTGCCATCAGTACAGGGTCGGAGACCCAGTACTTC
NA	TRBJ2-7	TRBV5-5	NA	CASSPDRYEQYF	TGTGCCAGCAGCCCCGACAGATACGAGCAGTACTTC
NA	TRBJ1-2	TRBV20-1	NA	CSARKGDGYTF	TGCAGTGCTAGGAAGGGGGATGGCTACACCTTC
NA	TRBJ2-7	TRBV11-2	NA	CASSLEQIKYF	TGTGCCAGCAGCTTAGAACAGATTAAGTACTTC
NA	TRBJ1-1	TRBV7-2	NA	CASSLVVGGREAFF	TGTGCCAGCAGCTTAGTGGTCGGGGGAAGGGAAGCTTTCTTT
NA	TRBJ1-1	TRBV12-3/TRBV12-4	NA	CASSLREGTEAFF	TGTGCCAGCAGTTTGAGGGAGGGCACTGAAGCTTTCTTT
TRBD1	TRBJ1-4	TRBV4-2	NA	CASSQPTGANEKLFF	TGTGCCAGCAGCCAACCGACAGGGGCTAATGAAAAACTGTTTTTT
TRBD1	TRBJ1-4	TRBV30	few	CAWSAGTGDEKLFF	TGTGCCTGGAGCGCCGGGACAGGGGACGAAAAACTGTTTTTT
NA	TRBJ1-3	TRBV30	NA	CAWSNQGGNTIYF	TGTGCCTGGAGTAATCAGGGCGGAAACACCATATATTTT
TRBD2	TRBJ2-2	TRBV10-3	NA	CAILASGANTGELFF	TGTGCCATCTTGGCTAGCGGGGCTAACACCGGGGAGCTGTTTTTT
TRBD1	TRBJ2-7	TRBV5-1	NA	CASSSGQGMGEQYF	TGCGCCAGCAGCTCGGGACAGGGCATGGGGGAGCAGTACTTC
NA	TRBJ1-1	TRBV12-3/TRBV12-4	NA	CASSGESEAFF	TGTGCCAGCAGTGGGGAGAGTGAAGCTTTCTTT
TRBD1	TRBJ2-5	TRBV19	few	CASSSPTGGYVETQYF	TGTGCCAGTAGTTCTCCGACAGGGGGTTACGTAGAGACCCAGTACTTC
NA	TRBJ2-4	TRBV7-2	once	CASSPPGFTKNIQYF	TGTGCCAGCAGCCCTCCTGGGTTTACCAAAAACATTCAGTACTTC
TRBD2	TRBJ2-3	TRBV6-6	NA	CASSRATSGAGDTQYF	TGTGCCAGCAGTCGAGCAACTAGCGGAGCTGGAGATACGCAGTATTTT
NA	TRBJ2-2	TRBV29-1	NA	CSVVGRTNTGELFF	TGCAGCGTTGTTGGCAGAACAAACACCGGGGAGCTGTTTTTT
TRBD2	TRBJ2-7	TRBV18	NA	CASRLAGDLREQYF	TGTGCCAGCCGCCTAGCGGGGGATCTACGGGAGCAGTACTTC
TRBD1	TRBJ2-5	TRBV29-1	NA	CSVAGTAVRETQYF	TGCAGCGTCGCCGGGACAGCGGTTAGGGAGACCCAGTACTTC
NA	TRBJ1-2	TRBV28	NA	CASSSLLPGEYGYTF	TGTGCCAGCAGTTCTCTCCTCCCAGGAGAGTATGGCTACACCTTC
NA	TRBJ2-7	TRBV14	NA	CASSQAGSHEQYF	TGTGCCAGCAGCCAAGCTGGCAGCCACGAGCAGTACTTC
TRBD1	TRBJ1-5	TRBV19	NA	CASSDRGRGEQPQHF	TGTGCCAGTAGCGACAGGGGGCGAGGGGAGCAGCCCCAGCATTTT
TRBD2	TRBJ2-3	TRBV7-9	NA	CASSSQSLAGGSTDTQYF	TGTGCCAGCAGCTCTCAGAGCCTAGCGGGGGGTAGCACAGATACGCAGTATTTT
NA	TRBJ1-1	TRBV21-1	NA	CASSKGVRNEQTEAFF	TGTGCCAGCAGCAAAGGGGTCAGGAACGAACAGACTGAAGCTTTCTTT
NA	TRBJ1-4	TRBV28	NA	CASSQLGGEKLFF	TGTGCCAGCAGTCAACTAGGAGGGGAAAAACTGTTTTTT
NA	TRBJ1-3	TRBV7-2	NA	CASSLDVISGNTIYF	TGTGCCAGCAGCTTAGACGTTATCTCTGGAAACACCATATATTTT